This T cell receptor (beta chain) was obtained from a study of T cell responses to AZD1222 COVID-19 vaccine. The wider study: It was second doses at about 4 or about 12 weeks that were pooled.

Study-wide points: Females outnumbered males among donors, who were mostly white British; clonal diversity was possibly underestimated.

The method was immunoSEQ multiplex PCR; TCRdb's version includes in-frame clones alone and lacks a portion of them. The sample gives 150,000 or so clones, 80% to 95% of which show up once; about 1.4% is in the top ten. This clone is a singleton in its sample. The antigen is unknown. CDR1 is LGHDT and CDR2 is YNNKEL in the germline V gene (reference sequence). The V end lost 4 bases, the J end lost 6 bases, and 24 bases lay between the germline ends. The CDR3 loop spans 17 amino acids. The origin of this receptor is an adult in good health. Sequencing used peripheral blood, obtained on day 0 of AZD1222 vaccination. The V gene is TRBV3-1 (or the pseudogene TRBV3-2), the J gene TRBJ1-2; tentatively, D is TRBD1 (6 bases). CDR3 protein: CASSLSNPGGGPDGYTF. CDR3 DNA sequence: TGTGCCAGCAGCCTCTCAAATCCGGGGGGGGGCCCCGATGGCTACACCTTC.